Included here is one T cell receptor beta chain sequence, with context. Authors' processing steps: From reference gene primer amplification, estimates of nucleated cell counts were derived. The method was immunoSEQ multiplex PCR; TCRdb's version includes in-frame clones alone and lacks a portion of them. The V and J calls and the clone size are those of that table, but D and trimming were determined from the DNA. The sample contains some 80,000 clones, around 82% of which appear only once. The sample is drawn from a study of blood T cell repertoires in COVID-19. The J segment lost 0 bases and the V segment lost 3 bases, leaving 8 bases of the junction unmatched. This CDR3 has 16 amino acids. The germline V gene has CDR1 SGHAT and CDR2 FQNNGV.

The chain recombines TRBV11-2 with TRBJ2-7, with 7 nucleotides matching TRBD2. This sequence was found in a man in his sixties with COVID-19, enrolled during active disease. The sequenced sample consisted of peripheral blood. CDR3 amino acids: CASSLGWGGSSYEQYF. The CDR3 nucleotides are TGTGCCAGCAGCTTGGGGTGGGGCGGGAGCTCCTACGAGCAGTACTTC.